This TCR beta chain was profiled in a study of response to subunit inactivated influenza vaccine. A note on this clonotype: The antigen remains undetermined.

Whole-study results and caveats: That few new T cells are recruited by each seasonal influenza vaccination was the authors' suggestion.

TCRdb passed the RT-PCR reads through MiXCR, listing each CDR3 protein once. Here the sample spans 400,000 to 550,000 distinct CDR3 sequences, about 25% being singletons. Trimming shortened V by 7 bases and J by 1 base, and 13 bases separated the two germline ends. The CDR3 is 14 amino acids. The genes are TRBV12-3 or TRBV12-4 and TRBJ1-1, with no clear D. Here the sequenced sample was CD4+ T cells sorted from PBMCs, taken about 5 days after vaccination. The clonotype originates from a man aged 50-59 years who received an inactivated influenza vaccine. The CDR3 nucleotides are TGTGCCAGCAACCCCTCCCGGAAGAACACTGAAGCTTTCTTT. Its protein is CASNPSRKNTEAFF.